The clone carrying this TCR beta chain was seen only a few times. This sample was included in a study of blood T cell repertoires in COVID-19. Clones were sequenced by immunoSEQ multiplex PCR, and TCRdb holds only the in-frame ones, with some missing. This sample has 75,000 to 85,000 clones, with 70% to 90% found just once. This clonotype was obtained from a man aged 60-69 years with COVID-19, enrolled during active disease. Sequenced sample: peripheral blood.

The CDR3 protein is CASKVGGERTGELFF. DNA for the CDR3: TGTGCCAGCAAGGTTGGCGGGGAGAGGACCGGGGAGCTGTTTTTT. The J gene is TRBJ2-2, the V gene TRBV28, with D perhaps TRBD2 (6 bases). The germline V gene encodes CDR1 MDHEN and CDR2 SYDVKM. V gave up 7 bases and J gave up 5 bases, with 17 bases separating them. This CDR3 is built from 15 residues.